The entry that follows covers one T cell receptor (beta chain) sequence. The antigen is not known. This sample was taken from a study of Ad26.COV2.S vaccination and SARS-CoV-2 variants. Across the study: The trial was COV1001 and the donor's arm was Ad26.COV2.S. Points from the study as a whole: Greater spike-specific TCR breadth was seen in vaccine recipients than in placebo recipients.

The treatment: roughly 19 received Ad26.COV2.S at low or high dose, single or two shots; about 5 received placebo; per-sample allocation not given. The samples were gathered on day 63 after the first injection of vaccine or placebo. An Ad26 vector expressing Wuhan-strain SARS-CoV-2 spike served as the vaccine. V dropped 10 bases and J dropped 5 bases, with 7 bases sitting between them. Per germline, CDR1 SGDLS and CDR2 YYNGEE. The CDR3 totals 10 residues. Libraries were prepared by immunoSEQ multiplex PCR; TCRdb keeps only in-frame clonotypes and omits some of them. The sample lists around 370,000 clones; more than 75% were seen once.

The chain combines TRBV9 with TRBJ2-1; D is unresolved. The source of this sequence is a person between 18 and 65 years old who received the Ad26.COV2.S COVID-19 vaccine or a placebo. The specimen comprised peripheral blood, sampled in a trial of Ad26.COV2.S vaccine versus placebo. CDR3 nucleotides: TGTGCCGGCCCCAACAATGAGCAGTTCTTC. Amino acids: CAGPNNEQFF.